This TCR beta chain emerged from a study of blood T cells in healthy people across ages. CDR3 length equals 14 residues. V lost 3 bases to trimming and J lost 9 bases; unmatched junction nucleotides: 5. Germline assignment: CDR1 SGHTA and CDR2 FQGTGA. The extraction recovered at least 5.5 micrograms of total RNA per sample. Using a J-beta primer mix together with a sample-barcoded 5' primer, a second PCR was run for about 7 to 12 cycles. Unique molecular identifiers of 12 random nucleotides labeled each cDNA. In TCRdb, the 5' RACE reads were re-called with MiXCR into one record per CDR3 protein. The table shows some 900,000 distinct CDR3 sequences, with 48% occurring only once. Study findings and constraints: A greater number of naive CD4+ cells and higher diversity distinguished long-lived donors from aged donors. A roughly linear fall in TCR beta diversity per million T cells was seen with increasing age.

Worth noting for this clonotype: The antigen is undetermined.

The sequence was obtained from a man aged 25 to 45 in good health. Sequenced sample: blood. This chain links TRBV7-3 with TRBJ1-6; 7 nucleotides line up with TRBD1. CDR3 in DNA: TGTGCCAGCAGCTTGGGGCAGGGGGGTTCACCCCTCCACTTT. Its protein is CASSLGQGGSPLHF.